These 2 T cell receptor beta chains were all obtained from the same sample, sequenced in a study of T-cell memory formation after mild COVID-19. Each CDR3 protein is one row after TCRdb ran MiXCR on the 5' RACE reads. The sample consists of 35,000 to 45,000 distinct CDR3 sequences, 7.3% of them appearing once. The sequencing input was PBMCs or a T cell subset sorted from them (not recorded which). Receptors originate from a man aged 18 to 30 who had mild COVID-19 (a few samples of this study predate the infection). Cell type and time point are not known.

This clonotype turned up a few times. CDR3 sequence reads: CASRPNRGPYTDTQYF. The DNA for the CDR3 is TGTGCCAGCAGACCCAACAGGGGGCCATACACAGATACGCAGTATTTT. The chain joins TRBV11-2 to TRBJ2-3; the match to TRBD1 covers 9 bases. Germline lookup yields CDR1 SGHAT and CDR2 FQNNGV. The CDR3 spans 16 residues. The ends lost 6 bases at V and 2 bases at J; junction bases unmatched: 9.

DNA for the CDR3: TGTGCCAGCAGCCCGCGAGCAGGGCGGCAAGAGACCCAGTACTTC. This gives the protein CASSPRAGRQETQYF. The gene calls are TRBV7-9 and TRBJ2-5, with TRBD1 as a possible D gene (5 bases). CDR3 length equals 15 residues. Deletions cut 5 bases from V and 2 bases from J, with 15 bases between. Looked up from germline, CDR1 is SEHNR and CDR2 is FQNEAQ (reference sequence).